A selection of T cell receptor beta chains follows, all from one sample in a study of blood T cell repertoires in COVID-19. TCRdb keeps only in-frame clones here, not all; method: immunoSEQ multiplex PCR. This repertoire shows 140,000 to 150,000 clones, 84% found once; its top ten account for about a tenth. The source material was peripheral blood. These receptors were taken from a man in his 60s with active or convalescent COVID-19. Each CDR3 is given without its conserved first and last residue. Fields, in order: V gene, J gene, D gene, CDR3 protein. The D gene is left open where the match is weak.

>TRBV28|TRBJ1-3|NA
ASSLLASSGNTIY
>TRBV2|TRBJ1-3|TRBD1
ASRGQVSGNTIY
>TRBV2|TRBJ1-5|NA
ASSGGVRPQH
>TRBV4-2|TRBJ2-2|TRBD1
ASSRQQGDTGELF
>TRBV7-2|TRBJ1-5|TRBD1
ASSLGSDRGSQPQH
>TRBV27|TRBJ1-1|NA
ASSISGDLLAF
>TRBV29-1|TRBJ2-7|NA
SGQQSDYEQY
>TRBV18|TRBJ1-2|NA
ASSPPAGDDGYT
>TRBV9|TRBJ1-2|TRBD1
ASSGRTGGGSYGYT
>TRBV14|TRBJ1-3|TRBD1
ASSRQGTGNTIY
>TRBV30|TRBJ1-2|NA
AWSVVSANYGYT
>TRBV4-1|TRBJ2-1|TRBD1
ASSYRKGASSYNEQF
>TRBV7-6|TRBJ2-7|TRBD1
ASSQGTGSSYEQY
>TRBV6-2/TRBV6-3|TRBJ1-2|NA
ASSLSAGMNYGYT
>TRBV7-2|TRBJ1-3|NA
ASSLQGGSGNTIY
>TRBV24-1|TRBJ2-3|TRBD1
ATSDPRTGLSTDTQY
>TRBV5-1|TRBJ2-5|NA
ASSLAGSETQY
>TRBV7-2|TRBJ2-5|TRBD1
ASSLGAGGANQETQY
>TRBV5-1|TRBJ1-3|TRBD1
ASSGGQGISGNTIY
>TRBV10-1|TRBJ1-1|TRBD1
ASSAGAGGSTEAF